This T cell receptor beta chain came from a study of tumor and adjacent non-tumor tissue in lung cancer. Background on the study: About 4.17 million productive TCRbeta reads were obtained per sample on average.

Comments on this clonotype: What it binds is unknown. A junction boundary mismatches the germline segment, possibly from a read error.

The CDR3 spans 14 residues. No cell sorting was done before RNA was extracted from the tissue. The normal lung tissue was taken more than 3 cm from the tumor edge. The library came from three nested PCR rounds adapted from ARM-PCR protocols. MiXCR, applied by TCRdb to the multiplex PCR reads, yields one record per CDR3 protein. Counted here are more than 75,000 distinct CDR3 sequences, roughly 78% occurring once; the ten biggest clones make up approximately 28%. Findings of the study overall: Top 100 clones took a larger repertoire share in normal lung.

This TCR came from a man in his fifties or sixties with small cell lung cancer. This chain connects TRBV12-3 or TRBV12-4 to TRBJ2-3; 7 bases align to TRBD1. The sequencing sample was made of distant non-tumor lung tissue. CDR3 in amino acids: CASLKDRGRDTHYF. DNA for the CDR3: TGTGCCAGTTTGAAGGATAGGGGGCGAGATACGCACTATTTT.